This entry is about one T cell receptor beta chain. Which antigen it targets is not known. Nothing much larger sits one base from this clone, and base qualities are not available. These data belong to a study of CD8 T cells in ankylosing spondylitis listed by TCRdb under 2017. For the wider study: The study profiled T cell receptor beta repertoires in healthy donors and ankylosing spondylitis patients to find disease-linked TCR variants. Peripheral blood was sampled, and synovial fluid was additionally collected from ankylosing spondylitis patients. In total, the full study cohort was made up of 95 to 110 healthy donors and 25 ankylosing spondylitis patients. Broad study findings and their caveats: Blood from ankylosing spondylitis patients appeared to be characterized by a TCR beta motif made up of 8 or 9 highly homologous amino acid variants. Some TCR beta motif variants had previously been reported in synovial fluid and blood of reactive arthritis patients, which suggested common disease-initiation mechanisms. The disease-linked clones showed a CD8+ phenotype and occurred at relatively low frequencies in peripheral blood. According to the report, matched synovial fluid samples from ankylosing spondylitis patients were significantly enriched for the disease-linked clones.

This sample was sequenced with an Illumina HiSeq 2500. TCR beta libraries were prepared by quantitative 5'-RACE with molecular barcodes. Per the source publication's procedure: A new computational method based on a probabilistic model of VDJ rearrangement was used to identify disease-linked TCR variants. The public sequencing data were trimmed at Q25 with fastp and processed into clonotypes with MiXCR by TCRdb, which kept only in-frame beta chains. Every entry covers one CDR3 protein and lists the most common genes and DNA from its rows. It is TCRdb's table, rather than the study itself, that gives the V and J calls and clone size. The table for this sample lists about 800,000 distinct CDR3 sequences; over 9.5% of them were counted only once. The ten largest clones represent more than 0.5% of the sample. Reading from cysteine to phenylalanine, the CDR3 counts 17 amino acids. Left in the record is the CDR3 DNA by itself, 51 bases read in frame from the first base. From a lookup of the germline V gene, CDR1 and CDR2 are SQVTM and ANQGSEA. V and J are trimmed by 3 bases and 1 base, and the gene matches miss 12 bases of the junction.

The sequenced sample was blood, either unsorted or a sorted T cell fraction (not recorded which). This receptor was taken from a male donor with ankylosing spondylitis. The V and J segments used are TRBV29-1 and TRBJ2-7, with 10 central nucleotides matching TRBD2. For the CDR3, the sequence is CSVEGLAGDSDSYEQYF. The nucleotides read TGCAGCGTTGAGGGGCTAGCGGGGGACTCCGATTCCTACGAGCAGTACTTC.